This T cell receptor (beta chain) stems from a study of OX40 agonist ivuxolimab in advanced cancers. Whole-study results and caveats: At 0.1 to 3.0 mg/kg, clonal expansion of CD4+ and CD8+ blood T cells had occurred by week 6. Still undetermined is the antigen specificity of the expanded peripheral T cells. Average numbers of expanded clones were greater in CD8+ T cells than in CD4+.

Germline CDR1 reads LNHDA; CDR2 reads SQIVND (reference sequence). Unmatched junction bases numbered 13, after V lost 7 bases and J lost 8 bases. This CDR3 spans 15 amino acids. Autoimmune disease history or systemic immunosuppression excluded patients. The data were produced by immunoSEQ multiplex PCR, yet TCRdb's version contains in-frame clones alone and is incomplete. This sample has some 75,000 clones, with approximately 86% found just once. A note on this clone: Its antigen is still unknown.

This clonotype was sampled from an adult with an advanced solid tumor such as melanoma, head and neck, liver or kidney cancer. The chain combines TRBV19 with TRBJ1-2; TRBD1 matches at 10 bases. The specimen was CD4+ or CD8+ T cells sorted from blood, collected in a trial of the OX40 agonist ivuxolimab. CDR3 protein: CASIPTTGGFPGYTF. CDR3 DNA: TGTGCCAGTATCCCAACGACAGGGGGCTTCCCCGGCTACACCTTC. Filled out from reference TRBV19 and TRBJ1-2, the complete variable domain reads DGGITQSPKYLFRKEGQNVTLSCEQNLNHDAMYWYRQDPGQGLRLIYYSQIVNDFQKGDIAEGYSVSREKKESFPLTVTSAQKNPTAFYLCASIPTTGGFPGYTFGSGTRLTVV.